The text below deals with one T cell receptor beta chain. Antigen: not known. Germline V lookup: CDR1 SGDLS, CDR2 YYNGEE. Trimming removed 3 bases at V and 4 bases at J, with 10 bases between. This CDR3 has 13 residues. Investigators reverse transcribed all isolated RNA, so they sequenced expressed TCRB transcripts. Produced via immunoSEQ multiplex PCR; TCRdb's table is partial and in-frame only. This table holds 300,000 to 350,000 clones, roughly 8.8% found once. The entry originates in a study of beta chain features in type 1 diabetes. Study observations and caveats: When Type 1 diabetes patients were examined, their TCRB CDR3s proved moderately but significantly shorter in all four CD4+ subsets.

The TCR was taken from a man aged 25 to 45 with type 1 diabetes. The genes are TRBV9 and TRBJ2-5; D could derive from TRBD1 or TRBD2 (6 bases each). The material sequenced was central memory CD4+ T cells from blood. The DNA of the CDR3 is TGTGCCAGCAGCGGTCGGGGGCGAGAGACCCAGTACTTC. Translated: CASSGRGRETQYF.